The 17 T cell receptor beta chains below were found in one sample sequenced in a study of CD8 T cells in ankylosing spondylitis. Study results and caveats: The study identified a TCR beta motif of under ten highly homologous variants that appeared characteristic of ankylosing spondylitis blood.

One entry per CDR3 protein, called by TCRdb with MiXCR from the 5' RACE reads. Found here are roughly 700,000 distinct CDR3 sequences, under 20% of them singletons; the top ten hold around a fifth. These TCRs are of unknown antigen specificity. The sequenced material came from blood, either unsorted or a sorted T cell fraction (not recorded which). The receptors come from a male donor with ankylosing spondylitis.

The genes are TRBV20-1 and TRBJ2-3; 11 bases match TRBD2. The CDR3 length is 14 residues. J gave up 9 bases and V 6 bases, and 11 bases lay outside the gene matches. CDR1 is DFQATT, CDR2 SNEGSKA, per germline (reference sequence). CDR3 DNA sequence: TGCAGTGCCCGGTTAGCGGGGGGGTCGGGGACGCAGTATTTT. As protein: CSARLAGGSGTQYF.

This clonotype has a handful of counts. The chain employs TRBV10-3 and TRBJ2-7; tentative D call: TRBD1 (6 bases). V gave up 5 bases and J gave up 4 bases, with 9 bases separating them. Germline loops: CDR1 ENHRY, CDR2 SYGVKD. The CDR3 runs to 12 residues. The CDR3 DNA reads as TGTGCCATCAGTCAGGGGCCGTACGAGCAGTACTTC. This gives the protein CAISQGPYEQYF.

The rearrangement uses TRBV5-6 and TRBJ1-5; 8 bases fit TRBD1. With V trimmed by 4 bases and J by 6 bases, 9 bases remained unmatched. CDR1 and CDR2 (germline): SGHDT, YYEEEE. This CDR3 is 15 amino acids long. The CDR3 nucleotides are TGTGCCAGCAGCGCCGGACAGGGATTGGGTCAGCCCCAGCATTTT. It encodes CASSAGQGLGQPQHF. Combining the CDR3 with reference TRBV5-6 and TRBJ1-5 gives the whole variable domain DAGVTQSPTHLIKTRGQQVTLRCSPKSGHDTVSWYQQALGQGPQFIFQYYEEEERQRGNFPDRFSGHQFPNYSSELNVNALLLGDSALYLCASSAGQGLGQPQHFGDGTRLSIL.

In this sample, this clonotype turned up a few times. The V and J genes are TRBV7-3 and TRBJ2-3; perhaps TRBD2 as D (5 bases). There are 13 residues in the CDR3. Per the germline V gene, CDR1 is SGHTA and CDR2 is FQGTGA. The V end was cut by 0 bases, the J end by 6 bases, with 7 bases between. The CDR3 spells CASSLTWEDTQYF. The CDR3 DNA is TGTGCCAGCAGCTTAACGTGGGAGGATACGCAGTATTTT.

This clonotype was detected a few times. The chain couples TRBV28 to TRBJ2-5; TRBD2 matches 8 bases. The V and J ends lost 4 bases and 1 base, in that order; junction bases with no gene match: 11. The CDR3 runs 17 residues. Germline V gene sequence: CDR1 MDHEN, CDR2 SYDVKM. This chain's CDR3 is CASSSHRGTSPQETQYF. Written as DNA, the CDR3 is TGTGCCAGCAGTTCGCACCGGGGGACTAGTCCCCAAGAGACCCAGTACTTC.

The chain carries TRBV18 and TRBJ2-1; no clear D. CDR1 and CDR2 from the germline V gene are KGHSH and LQKENI. Deletions cut 2 bases from V and 10 bases from J, with 18 bases between. This CDR3 spans 15 amino acids. The DNA for the CDR3 is TGTGCCAGCTCACCAGGTACTCCCAATCCTGCGGAGCAGTTCTTC. Amino acids: CASSPGTPNPAEQFF.

V usage is TRBV30 and J usage is TRBJ1-4, with unresolved D. Germline-derived CDR1 and CDR2 are GTSNPN and SVGIG (reference sequence). V lost 0 bases to trimming and J lost 10 bases, with 15 bases between them. The CDR3 has 14 amino acids. This chain's CDR3 is CAWSVKRLDRKLFF. For the CDR3, the DNA is TGTGCCTGGAGTGTAAAACGGCTCGATCGAAAACTGTTTTTT.

This clonotype was seen a handful of times. V and J are TRBV20-1 and TRBJ1-1, with TRBD1 as a possible D gene (6 bases). With 3 bases removed from V and 4 bases from J, the gap between germline ends came to 12 bases. Germline assignment: CDR1 DFQATT and CDR2 SNEGSKA (reference sequence). The CDR3 loop spans 13 amino acids. The CDR3 loop is CSASSRGGTEAFF. The CDR3 DNA follows: TGCAGTGCTAGCAGCAGGGGTGGCACTGAAGCTTTCTTT.

This clonotype appeared a few times. CDR3 region: CASSQADSGEAFF. In DNA form, the CDR3 reads TGTGCCAGCAGCCAAGCCGATTCGGGGGAAGCTTTCTTT. The rearrangement joins TRBV3-1 to TRBJ1-1; D gene ambiguous. This CDR3 has 13 residues. CDR1 and CDR2 (germline): LGHDT, YNNKEL (reference sequence). V lost 1 base, J lost 8 bases, and 11 bases lay in between.

This clonotype has just a few counts. The chain combines TRBV10-3 with TRBJ2-7, with TRBD1 matching over 9 bases. This CDR3 spans 15 amino acids. Germline V lookup: CDR1 ENHRY, CDR2 SYGVKD. V was pared by 2 bases and J by 2 bases, with 4 bases of the junction left unmatched. In nucleotides, the CDR3 is TGTGCCATCAGTGAGGGGACAGGGAATCCCTACGAGCAGTACTTC. Protein sequence: CAISEGTGNPYEQYF.

Only a few counts were recorded for this clonotype. The chain links TRBV7-9 to TRBJ2-1; 7 nucleotides match TRBD2. The germline V gene encodes CDR1 SEHNR and CDR2 FQNEAQ (reference sequence). The CDR3 extends over 13 amino acids. V trimming: 7 bases; J trimming: 9 bases; junction bases outside the gene matches: 9. In DNA form, the CDR3 reads TGTGCCAGCATCGAGACTAGCTCGAGTGAGCAGTTCTTC. It specifies CASIETSSSEQFF.

This clonotype was seen a few times. The chain couples TRBV18 to TRBJ2-1; TRBD2 agrees at 9 bases. The germline V gene has CDR1 KGHSH and CDR2 LQKENI. This CDR3 is built from 16 residues. The V and J ends lost 2 bases and 5 bases, in that order; junction bases with no gene match: 7. Here the CDR3 reads CASSPRSGGRHNEQFF. Here the CDR3 DNA reads TGTGCCAGCTCACCAAGGAGCGGGGGGCGCCACAATGAGCAGTTCTTC.

There are a few counts of this clonotype. The V call is TRBV10-3, the J call TRBJ2-7; D is perhaps TRBD1 or TRBD2 (5 bases each). This CDR3 spans 14 amino acids. V was trimmed by 2 bases and J by 2 bases, leaving 10 bases between them. Germline assignment: CDR1 ENHRY and CDR2 SYGVKD. Here the CDR3 reads CAISELRDPYEQYF. CDR3 bases: TGTGCCATCAGTGAGCTCAGGGACCCCTACGAGCAGTACTTC.

The rearrangement joins TRBV20-1 to TRBJ2-1; no clear D gene. V was shortened by 4 bases and J by 7 bases, with 14 bases between the two germline ends. The CDR3 runs to 13 residues. The germline V gene has CDR1 DFQATT and CDR2 SNEGSKA (reference sequence). The CDR3 sequence is CSANGLRLNEQFF. The CDR3 region has the DNA TGCAGTGCTAATGGGTTGCGTCTGAATGAGCAGTTCTTC.

This chain links TRBV5-1 with TRBJ1-2, with D unclear. Per germline, CDR1 SGHRS and CDR2 YFSETQ. V dropped 0 bases and J dropped 8 bases, with 14 bases sitting between them. This CDR3 is 14 amino acids long. CDR3 coding DNA: TGCGCCAGCAGCTTGGCCTCGGAAAGAGAAGGCTACACCTTC. As protein: CASSLASEREGYTF.

The sample holds many counts of this clonotype. The V call is TRBV2, the J call TRBJ2-3; TRBD2 matches at 8 bases. Germline V gives CDR1 SNHLY, CDR2 FYNNEI. The CDR3 is made up of 16 amino acids. Trimming removed 6 bases from V and 0 bases from J; junction bases left unmatched: 8. The CDR3 DNA sequence: TGTGCCAGCAGAGAACCGGGACTAGATAGCACAGATACGCAGTATTTT. Amino acids: CASREPGLDSTDTQYF. Combining the CDR3 with reference TRBV2 and TRBJ2-3 gives the whole variable domain EPEVTQTPSHQVTQMGQEVILRCVPISNHLYFYWYRQILGQKVEFLVSFYNNEISEKSEIFDDQFSVERPDGSNFTLKIRSTKLEDSAMYFCASREPGLDSTDTQYFGPGTRLTVL.

This sequence joins TRBV5-1 and TRBJ2-5, with a possible D match to TRBD1 (6 bases). The V end was cut by 4 bases, the J end by 0 bases, with 13 bases between. CDR3 length: 15 residues. CDR1 is SGHRS, CDR2 YFSETQ, per germline. The CDR3 region is CASSLFDRNQETQYF. In DNA form, the CDR3 reads TGCGCCAGCAGCCTTTTCGACAGGAACCAAGAGACCCAGTACTTC.